This T cell receptor (beta chain) was identified in a study of PD-1 blockade in classical Hodgkin lymphoma. Findings and limits, study-wide: According to reports, newly diagnosed patients had lower baseline TCR diversity than healthy donors, and relapsed/refractory patients had lower baseline TCR diversity still.

Clones were read by immunoSEQ multiplex PCR, and TCRdb kept only the in-frame ones, dropping some. The table has 24,000 or so clones, about four fifths seen once. Every single patient, without exception, relapsed after autologous stem cell transplantation, and brentuximab vedotin exposure varied. The V and J ends lost 0 bases and 6 bases respectively, with 15 bases between them. The CDR3 length is 15 residues. Germline values: CDR1 LGHNA, CDR2 YSLEER. Sample share makes this clone large (0.1 to 1%). What it binds is not known. The chain couples TRBV4-3 to TRBJ2-7, with D perhaps matching TRBD2 (6 bases). Sequencing used peripheral blood mononuclear cells (PBMCs), obtained before the second cycle of nivolumab. The sequence came from a human donor with classical Hodgkin lymphoma. This chain's CDR3 is CASSQDVTSPIEQYF. As DNA, the CDR3 is TGCGCCAGCAGCCAAGACGTCACTAGCCCTATCGAGCAGTACTTC.